This TCR beta chain was obtained from a study of siplizumab effects on memory and regulatory T cells. Study-level points and caveats: There appeared to be greater diversity in naive T cells than in memory cells, and naive T cells seemed major contributors to the alloresponse. A naive or memory phenotype could not be assigned to roughly 80-97% of the proliferating CD4+ or CD8+ clones. The study did not confirm that proliferating Tregs from siplizumab cultures were suppressive. Siplizumab conditions gave an average of about 62% Treg-derived mappable alloreactive CD4+ clones, versus 25% to 30% for controls.

A word on this clone: The antigen is not known.

This CDR3 is 15 amino acids long. The germline V and J ends were trimmed by 7 bases and 3 bases, with 18 bases remaining between them. Germline lookup yields CDR1 WNHNN and CDR2 SYGVQD (reference sequence). Sequencing was performed with immunoSEQ multiplex PCR; in TCRdb, only in-frame clones are kept and a portion is missing. The table lists tens of thousands of clones, over 85% of them singletons, with approximately 0.31% in the top ten. This sequence joins TRBV10-1 and TRBJ2-5, with D perhaps matching TRBD1 (5 bases). The TCR was taken from a human donor in good health. The sequenced material came from non-Treg CD4+ T cells sorted from blood. CDR3 protein: CASMLSKGYEETQYF. The CDR3 region has the DNA TGCGCCAGCATGCTTTCCAAGGGGTATGAAGAGACCCAGTACTTC.